One and the same sample provided the 22 T cell receptor beta chains below, sequenced in a study of CD8 T cells in Susac syndrome. cDNA came from around 0.5 to 1 ug RNA primed by random hexamers. TCRdb re-analysed the immunoSEQ multiplex PCR reads in MiXCR, keeping a single row per CDR3 protein. The sample has about 210,000 distinct CDR3 sequences, roughly 94% seen once; the top ten hold around 0.08%. The source material was CD4+ T cells from PBMCs. Receptors were obtained from a human donor with multiple sclerosis.

The CDR3 spells CASMIQGRLDEQYF. CDR3 coding DNA: TGTGCCAGCATGATACAGGGGAGACTCGACGAGCAGTACTTC. This chain joins TRBV12-3 or TRBV12-4 and TRBJ2-7; 7 bases agree with TRBD1. Losses at the gene ends were 7 bases for V and 5 bases for J; bases not matched to a gene: 11. The CDR3 contains 14 residues.

V usage is TRBV4-1 and J usage is TRBJ2-1; no clear D gene. The CDR3 covers 15 residues. CDR1 and CDR2 from the germline V gene are MGHRA and YSYEKL. V lost 0 bases, J lost 3 bases, and 9 bases lay in between. CDR3 sequence reads: CASSQDGQIYNEQFF. DNA of the CDR3: TGCGCCAGCAGCCAAGATGGCCAGATCTACAATGAGCAGTTCTTC.

The V gene is TRBV7-2, the J gene TRBJ1-5; D ambiguous. V was shortened by 1 base and J by 4 bases, with 11 bases between the two germline ends. Germline V gene data show CDR1 as SGHTA and CDR2 as FQGNSA. The CDR3 has 15 residues. CDR3 DNA sequence: TGTGCCAGCAGCTTAGGCGATACCGATAATCAGCCCCAGCATTTT. It codes for CASSLGDTDNQPQHF.

J is TRBJ2-7 and V is TRBV29-1, with 9 positions matching TRBD1. CDR3 length: 13 amino acids. Germline CDR1 and CDR2: SQVTM and ANQGSEA. Trimming took 5 bases from V and 0 from J; bases not matched to a gene: 2. This chain's CDR3 is CSVLTGGSYEQYF. The CDR3 DNA is TGCAGCGTTTTGACAGGGGGCTCCTACGAGCAGTACTTC.

CDR3 in amino acids: CSVEGPDGTDTQYF. The CDR3, as DNA: TGCAGCGTTGAAGGACCCGACGGCACAGATACGCAGTATTTT. This chain links TRBV29-1 with TRBJ2-3; D uncertain. V lost 1 base and J lost 1, with 9 bases in between. The germline gives CDR1 SQVTM, CDR2 ANQGSEA. This CDR3 has 14 residues.

The chain links TRBV12-3 or TRBV12-4 to TRBJ2-7; D not resolved. V lost 3 bases and J 8 bases, leaving 8 bases between the germline ends. The CDR3 runs 11 residues. This chain's CDR3 is CASSFDWKQYF. CDR3 bases: TGTGCCAGCAGTTTCGACTGGAAGCAGTACTTC.

The chain recombines TRBV4-2 with TRBJ2-7, with D maybe TRBD1 (6 bases). CDR3 length equals 15 residues. The V and J ends lost 0 bases and 3 bases respectively, with 12 bases between them. The germline V gene encodes CDR1 LGHNA and CDR2 YNFKEQ. The chain's CDR3 is CASSQDRTADYEQYF. The CDR3 DNA is TGTGCCAGCAGCCAAGATAGGACAGCAGACTACGAGCAGTACTTC.

This clonotype was recorded once. The chain joins TRBV29-1 to TRBJ2-7, with a weak D call TRBD2 (7 bases). The CDR3 runs to 12 residues. The germline V gene encodes CDR1 SQVTM and CDR2 ANQGSEA. Trimming took 4 bases from V and 5 from J, leaving 12 bases between them. DNA for the CDR3: TGCAGCGTTGTCCCGGGGGGCGACGAGCAGTACTTC. The encoded protein is CSVVPGGDEQYF.

J is TRBJ1-6 and V is TRBV11-2; a weak D match, TRBD1 (5 bases). CDR1 SGHAT and CDR2 FQNNGV come from the germline V gene. The ends were cut back, 4 bases at V and 8 bases at J, with 12 bases in the middle. The CDR3 is 14 residues long. The CDR3 loop reads CASSSQGTDSPLHF. In DNA form, the CDR3 reads TGTGCCAGCAGCTCCCAGGGAACGGATTCACCCCTCCACTTT.

This clonotype occurred a few times. This chain uses TRBV2 with TRBJ1-6; D gene ambiguous. The CDR3 has 13 residues. The germline V gene has CDR1 SNHLY and CDR2 FYNNEI. Trimming stripped 2 bases from V and 7 bases from J, with 6 bases between. In nucleotides, the CDR3 is TGTGCCAGCAGTGAATCTGGGAATTCACCCCTCCACTTT. Translating gives CASSESGNSPLHF.

This chain connects TRBV30 to TRBJ2-3; D is unclear. Per the germline V gene, CDR1 is GTSNPN and CDR2 is SVGIG (reference sequence). Trimming took off 0 bases at V and 6 bases at J, with 7 bases between the two ends. The CDR3 loop spans 12 amino acids. The CDR3 protein is CAWSVAVDTQYF. CDR3 DNA: TGTGCCTGGAGTGTGGCCGTTGATACGCAGTATTTT.

The rearrangement links TRBV2 to TRBJ2-1; 11 bases match TRBD2. Germline V lookup: CDR1 SNHLY, CDR2 FYNNEI. The V gene end was trimmed by 5 bases and the J gene end by 9 bases; junction bases not matched to a gene: 9. CDR3 length: 15 residues. In DNA, the CDR3 is TGTGCCAGCAGTCTTAGCGGGGGGGCCCTGGGTGAGCAGTTCTTC. This translates into CASSLSGGALGEQFF.

V and J are TRBV7-2 and TRBJ2-5; D might be TRBD2 (6 bases). The ends were cut back, 4 bases at V and 4 bases at J, with 10 bases in the middle. This CDR3 is built from 13 residues. Germline CDR1 is SGHTA and CDR2 is FQGNSA. The CDR3 nucleotides read TGTGCCAGCAGCTACGGGACTTTAGAGACCCAGTACTTC. Encoded protein: CASSYGTLETQYF. The whole variable domain, remainder taken from reference TRBV7-2 and TRBJ2-5, is GAGVSQSPSNKVTEKGKDVELRCDPISGHTALYWYRQSLGQGLEFLIYFQGNSAPDKSGLPSDRFSAERTGGSVSTLTIQRTQQEDSAVYLCASSYGTLETQYFGPGTRLLVL.

The chain employs TRBV20-1 and TRBJ2-1; TRBD2 aligns across 11 bases. V trimming: 3 bases; J trimming: 0 bases; junction bases outside the gene matches: 7. This CDR3 spans 17 amino acids. Per germline, CDR1 DFQATT and CDR2 SNEGSKA (reference sequence). The CDR3, as DNA: TGCAGTGCTAGGGTTTTAGCGGGGGGGCCCTCCTACAATGAGCAGTTCTTC. Its translation: CSARVLAGGPSYNEQFF.

This clonotype has just a few counts. The chain carries TRBV18 and TRBJ2-5; D not resolved. The CDR3 totals 12 residues. The germline V gene has CDR1 KGHSH and CDR2 LQKENI. Trimming stripped 0 bases from V and 5 bases from J, with 4 bases between. The CDR3 reads CASSPPSETQYF. In nucleotides, the CDR3 is TGTGCCAGCTCACCACCGTCGGAGACCCAGTACTTC.

The chain joins TRBV25-1 to TRBJ2-5; D not certain. The germline gives CDR1 MGHDK, CDR2 SYGVNS. V lost 3 bases and J lost 5, with 10 bases in between. This CDR3 contains 13 residues. In DNA, the CDR3 is TGTGCCAGCAGTGACCCCCTGGGGGAGACCCAGTACTTC. Its protein product is CASSDPLGETQYF.

CDR3 loop: CSARAGPLYEQYV. The CDR3 DNA follows: TGCAGTGCTAGGGCAGGGCCCCTCTACGAGCAGTACGTC. This chain links TRBV20-1 with TRBJ2-7, with D perhaps matching TRBD1 (5 bases). V was cut by 3 bases and J by 3 bases, with 12 bases left in between. This CDR3 region has 13 residues. Germline V CDR1 and CDR2: DFQATT, SNEGSKA (reference sequence).

The chain joins TRBV12-3 or TRBV12-4 to TRBJ2-1; TRBD2 is a possible D gene (5 bases). Trimming shortened V by 1 base and J by 2 bases, and 12 bases separated the two germline ends. The length of the CDR3 is 16 residues. As DNA, the CDR3 is TGTGCCAGCAGTTTAGGTTGGCGGGCGACCTACAATGAGCAGTTCTTC. Protein product: CASSLGWRATYNEQFF.

This chain uses TRBV29-1 with TRBJ2-1; a possible D gene is TRBD2 (5 bases). The V gene's germline CDR1 is SQVTM and CDR2 ANQGSEA. This CDR3 has 12 amino acids. Trimming took off 7 bases at V and 8 bases at J, with 15 bases between the two ends. CDR3 region: CSGRGERHEQFF. Here the CDR3 DNA reads TGCAGCGGTCGAGGAGAGCGGCATGAGCAGTTCTTC.

The chain recombines TRBV20-1 with TRBJ1-4; a weak D match, TRBD1 (5 bases). The CDR3 covers 13 residues. The V end was cut by 4 bases, the J end by 8 bases, with 14 bases between. Germline V lookup: CDR1 DFQATT, CDR2 SNEGSKA (reference sequence). The chain's CDR3 is CSAIDSGPEKLFF. In nucleotides, the CDR3 is TGCAGTGCTATCGACAGCGGGCCAGAAAAACTGTTTTTT.

V usage is TRBV3-1 and J usage is TRBJ2-7, with 10 bases identical to TRBD2. Losses at the gene ends were 3 bases for V and 4 bases for J; bases not matched to a gene: 6. Per the germline V gene, CDR1 is LGHDT and CDR2 is YNNKEL (reference sequence). This CDR3 contains 15 residues. The CDR3 is CASSQGLAISYEQYV. As DNA, the CDR3 is TGTGCCAGCAGCCAGGGACTAGCGATTAGTTACGAGCAGTACGTC.

The V call is TRBV30, the J call TRBJ2-1; the D is unclear. Germline CDR1 and CDR2: GTSNPN and SVGIG (reference sequence). V was shortened by 1 base and J by 7 bases, with 11 bases between the two germline ends. The CDR3 runs to 13 residues. The CDR3 spells CAWSALPPNEQFF. The DNA of the CDR3 is TGTGCCTGGAGTGCCCTCCCCCCGAATGAGCAGTTCTTC.